This T cell receptor beta chain was profiled in a study of T-cell memory formation after mild COVID-19. Overall study: TCR clusters were mostly donor specific. The study, taken as a whole, reports: Second-wave clones with a day 37 peak had unconfirmed SARS-CoV-2 specificity.

This clonotype was counted a few times. Its antigen is undetermined. The V end was cut by 6 bases, the J end by 4 bases, with 19 bases between. CDR3 length: 16 amino acids. From germline, CDR1 is MNHGY and CDR2 SAAAGT. TCR alpha and TCR beta cDNA libraries carrying sample barcodes and UMIs were produced by 5'RACE using constant-segment primers. TCRdb fed the 5' RACE reads into MiXCR, producing one record per CDR3 protein. The data contain about 240,000 distinct CDR3 sequences, roughly a tenth of them singletons. Material for sequencing was PBMCs or a T cell subset sorted from them (not recorded which). V and J are TRBV6-8 and TRBJ2-1; possible D gene TRBD2, 5 bases. The source is a man aged 18 to 35 who had mild COVID-19 (a few samples of this study predate the infection). Cell type and time point are not known. Written as DNA, the CDR3 is TGTGCCAGCAGCCACCCTAGCCCCCGTACGTACAATGAGCAGTTCTTC. It translates to CASSHPSPRTYNEQFF.